This T cell receptor (beta chain) was recovered during a study of T cell responses to AZD1222 COVID-19 vaccine. Study-wide results and caveats: Only six people who got AZD1222 tested seropositive at baseline. Dominant CD4 TCR responses targeted spike regions 160-218 and 743-854. Donors were mostly white British, more females; clonal diversity possibly underestimated. Repertoire sampling was restricted to post-peak T cell response timepoints.

Germline assignment: CDR1 MNHNY and CDR2 SVGAGI (reference sequence). The CDR3 loop spans 14 amino acids. With 5 bases removed from V and 2 bases from J, the gap between germline ends came to 10 bases. The method was immunoSEQ multiplex PCR; TCRdb's version includes in-frame clones alone and lacks a portion of them. The sample gives around 99,000 clones, approximately 91% of which show up once; roughly 8% is in the top ten. To note about this clone: What it recognizes is unknown.

The chain recombines TRBV6-6 with TRBJ1-3, with D hard to call. The receptor comes from an adult who received the AZD1222 COVID-19 vaccine. Source: peripheral blood, taken 28 days after the second AZD1222 dose. The CDR3 DNA reads as TGTGCCAGCAGTCGGCCGAAAGCTGGAAACACCATATATTTT. Amino acid sequence: CASSRPKAGNTIYF.